The T cell receptor beta chain under discussion was sequenced for a study of patients and donors after allogeneic stem cell transplantation. Each CDR3 protein is one row after TCRdb ran MiXCR on the RT-PCR reads. Seen here are about 230,000 distinct CDR3 sequences, 12% to 15% observed once, and the top ten hold around 10%. This clonotype showed up many times. V lost 3 bases and J 4 bases, leaving 12 bases between the germline ends. Germline-derived CDR1 and CDR2 are SGHNT and YYREEE (reference sequence). The CDR3 sequence is 14 residues long. The source material was blood, either unsorted or a sorted T cell fraction (not recorded which). The clonotype was recovered from a human donor who was either an allogeneic HSCT recipient or a stem cell or donor lymphocyte infusion donor (not recorded which). It is not recorded whose cells these are; they may come from a transplant donor. The chain couples TRBV5-4 to TRBJ2-3; TRBD1 might be the D (6 bases). CDR3 protein: CASSSTGLADTQYF. Written as DNA, the CDR3 is TGTGCCAGCAGCTCAACAGGGCTCGCAGATACGCAGTATTTT.